The source of this T cell receptor beta chain is a study of blood T cells in healthy people across ages. For the second PCR, which ran for roughly 7 to 11 cycles, a sample-barcoded 5' primer and a J-beta primer mix were used. TCRdb called the 5' RACE reads again in MiXCR, with one record for every CDR3 protein. The sample gives roughly 1,100,000 distinct CDR3 sequences, 20% to 25% of which show up once; about 0.8% is in the top ten. CDR3 length: 15 amino acids. Germline CDR1 and CDR2: SGHVS and FQNEAQ. V dropped 4 bases and J dropped 0 bases, with 12 bases sitting between them. This clonotype was observed a handful of times. This sample also appeared in a second study, on T cells of mothers and their children.

Sequencing was done on a sample of blood. This clonotype was sampled from a girl aged 2 to 10 in good health. The J gene is TRBJ1-1, the V gene TRBV7-8; D may be TRBD1 (6 bases). In DNA form, the CDR3 reads TGTGCCAGCAGCTCGCTCAGGGGCATGAACACTGAAGCTTTCTTT. Residues: CASSSLRGMNTEAFF.